This T cell receptor beta chain was recorded in a study of identifying expanded T cells in peripheral blood. Collection occurred without any documented infections or immune events in donors. The protocol was immunoSEQ multiplex PCR, while the TCRdb copy is restricted to in-frame clones and leaves out a portion. The profile shows roughly 86,000 clones, approximately 81% of them singletons. Overall study findings and caveats: Variance in clone template counts between roughly two-week samples significantly increased with total template count across all healthy donors. Differentially abundant clones: about 1.2 between replicates, just under 17 at around 14 days, 19 to 20 at four.

With regard to this clone: Its antigen is unidentified.

The V end was cut by 5 bases, the J end by 7 bases, with 16 bases between. This CDR3 region has 13 residues. Per germline, CDR1 SGHRS and CDR2 YFSETQ. The specimen was blood. The sequence was collected from a person aged 18 to 75 in good health. The gene calls are TRBV5-1 and TRBJ2-7; TRBD1 might be the D (6 bases). CDR3: CASRVQQGGEQYF. The DNA for the CDR3 is TGCGCCAGCAGAGTACAACAGGGTGGGGAGCAGTACTTC.